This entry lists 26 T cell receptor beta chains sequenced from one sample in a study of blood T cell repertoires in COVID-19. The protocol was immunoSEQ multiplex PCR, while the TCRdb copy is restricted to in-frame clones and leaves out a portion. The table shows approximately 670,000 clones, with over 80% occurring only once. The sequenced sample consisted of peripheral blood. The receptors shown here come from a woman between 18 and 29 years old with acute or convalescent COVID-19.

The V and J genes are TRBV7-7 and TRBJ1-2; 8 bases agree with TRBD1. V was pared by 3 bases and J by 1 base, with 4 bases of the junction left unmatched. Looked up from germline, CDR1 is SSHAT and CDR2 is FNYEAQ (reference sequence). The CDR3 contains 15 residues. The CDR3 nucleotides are TGTGCCAGCAGCTTCCCAGGGACAGGTAACTATGGCTACACCTTC. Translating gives CASSFPGTGNYGYTF.

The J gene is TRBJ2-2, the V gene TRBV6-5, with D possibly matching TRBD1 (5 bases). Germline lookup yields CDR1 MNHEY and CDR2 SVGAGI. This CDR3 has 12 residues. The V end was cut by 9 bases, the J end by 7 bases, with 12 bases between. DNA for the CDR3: TGTGCCAGAGGGGCGGATGGCGGGGAGCTGTTTTTT. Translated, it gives CARGADGGELFF.

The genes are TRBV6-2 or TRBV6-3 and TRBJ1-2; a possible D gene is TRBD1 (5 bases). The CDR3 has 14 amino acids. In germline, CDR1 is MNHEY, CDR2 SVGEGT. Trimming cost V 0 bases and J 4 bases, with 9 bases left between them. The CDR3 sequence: CASSYSRATYGYTF. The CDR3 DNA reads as TGTGCCAGCAGTTACTCCAGGGCAACCTATGGCTACACCTTC.

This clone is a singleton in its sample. The CDR3 nucleotides are TGTGCCAGTAGTTTGAGCGGGAATGGAGTGTACGAGCAGTACTTC. Translation gives CASSLSGNGVYEQYF. V usage is TRBV19 and J usage is TRBJ2-7; 7 nucleotides align to TRBD2. This CDR3 has 15 residues. Per the germline V gene, CDR1 is LNHDA and CDR2 is SQIVND (reference sequence). The J segment lost 4 bases and the V segment lost 5 bases, leaving 11 bases of the junction unmatched.

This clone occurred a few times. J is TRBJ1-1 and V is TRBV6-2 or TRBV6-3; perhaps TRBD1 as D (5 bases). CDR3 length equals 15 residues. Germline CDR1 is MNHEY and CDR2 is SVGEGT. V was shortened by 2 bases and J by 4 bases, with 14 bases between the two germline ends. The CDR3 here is CASSYHPGRSTEAFF. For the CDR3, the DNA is TGTGCCAGCAGTTACCATCCAGGGCGGAGCACTGAAGCTTTCTTT.

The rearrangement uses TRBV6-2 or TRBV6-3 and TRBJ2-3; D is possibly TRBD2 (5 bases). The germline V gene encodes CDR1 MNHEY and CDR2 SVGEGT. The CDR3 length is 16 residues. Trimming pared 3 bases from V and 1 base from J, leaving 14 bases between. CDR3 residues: CASSYRTLVRTDTQYF. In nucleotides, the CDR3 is TGTGCCAGCAGTTATCGGACTTTAGTTCGCACAGATACGCAGTATTTT.

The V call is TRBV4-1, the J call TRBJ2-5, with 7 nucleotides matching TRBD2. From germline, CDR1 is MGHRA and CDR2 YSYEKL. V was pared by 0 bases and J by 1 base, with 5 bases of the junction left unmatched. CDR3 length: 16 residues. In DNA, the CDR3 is TGCGCCAGCAGCCAAGATCGGGGAGGGTTCCAAGAGACCCAGTACTTC. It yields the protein CASSQDRGGFQETQYF.

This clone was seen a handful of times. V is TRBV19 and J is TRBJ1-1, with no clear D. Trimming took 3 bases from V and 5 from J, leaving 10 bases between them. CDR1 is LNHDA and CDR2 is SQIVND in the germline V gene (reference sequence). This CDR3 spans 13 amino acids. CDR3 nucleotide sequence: TGTGCCAGTAGTATTGAGACTAGAACTGAAGCTTTCTTT. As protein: CASSIETRTEAFF.

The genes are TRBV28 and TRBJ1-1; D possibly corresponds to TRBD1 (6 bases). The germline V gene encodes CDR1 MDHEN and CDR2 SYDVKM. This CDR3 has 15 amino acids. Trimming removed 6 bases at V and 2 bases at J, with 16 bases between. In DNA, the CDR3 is TGTGCCAGCAGCCGACGGTGGACAGAAAACACTGAAGCTTTCTTT. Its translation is CASSRRWTENTEAFF.

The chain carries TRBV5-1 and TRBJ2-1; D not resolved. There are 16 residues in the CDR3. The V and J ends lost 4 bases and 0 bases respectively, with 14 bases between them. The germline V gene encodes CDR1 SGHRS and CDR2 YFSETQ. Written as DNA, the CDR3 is TGCGCCAGCAGCACCAGACTGAAGAGCTCCTACAATGAGCAGTTCTTC. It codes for CASSTRLKSSYNEQFF.

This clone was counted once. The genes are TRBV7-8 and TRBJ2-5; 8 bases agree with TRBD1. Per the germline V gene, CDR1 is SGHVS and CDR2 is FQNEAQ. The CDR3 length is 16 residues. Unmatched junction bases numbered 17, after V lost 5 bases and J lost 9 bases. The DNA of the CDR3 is TGTGCCAGCAGCCCGGACAGGGCCCACCCTGAGGGGGCCCAGTACTTC. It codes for CASSPDRAHPEGAQYF.

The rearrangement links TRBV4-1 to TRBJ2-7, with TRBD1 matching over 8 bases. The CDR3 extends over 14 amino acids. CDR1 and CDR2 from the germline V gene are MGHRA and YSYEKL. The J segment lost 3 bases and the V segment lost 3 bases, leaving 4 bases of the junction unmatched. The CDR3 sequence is CASSHGQGDYEQYF. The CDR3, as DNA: TGCGCCAGCAGCCATGGACAGGGTGACTACGAGCAGTACTTC.

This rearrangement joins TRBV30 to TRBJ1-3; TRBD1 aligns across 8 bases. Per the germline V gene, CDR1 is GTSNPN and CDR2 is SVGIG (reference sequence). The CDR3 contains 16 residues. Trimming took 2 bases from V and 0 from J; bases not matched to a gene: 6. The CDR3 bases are TGTGCCTGGAGTACAGGGGGGGTCATCTCTGGAAACACCATATATTTT. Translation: CAWSTGGVISGNTIYF.

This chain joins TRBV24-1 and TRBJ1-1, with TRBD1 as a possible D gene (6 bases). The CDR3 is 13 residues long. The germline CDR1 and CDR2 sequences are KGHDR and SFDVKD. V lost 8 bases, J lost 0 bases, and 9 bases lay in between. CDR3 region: CATKDSMNTEAFF. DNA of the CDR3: TGTGCCACCAAGGACAGCATGAACACTGAAGCTTTCTTT.

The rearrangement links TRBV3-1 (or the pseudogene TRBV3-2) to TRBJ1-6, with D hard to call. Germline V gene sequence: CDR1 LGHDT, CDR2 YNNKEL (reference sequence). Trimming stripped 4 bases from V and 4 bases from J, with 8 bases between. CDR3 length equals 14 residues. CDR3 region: CASSPLVYNSPLHF. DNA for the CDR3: TGTGCCAGCAGCCCACTCGTTTATAATTCACCCCTCCACTTT.

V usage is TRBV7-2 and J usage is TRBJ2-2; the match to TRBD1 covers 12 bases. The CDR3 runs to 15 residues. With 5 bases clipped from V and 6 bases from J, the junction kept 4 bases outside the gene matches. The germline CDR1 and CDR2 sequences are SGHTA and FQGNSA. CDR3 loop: CASSPGQGASGELFF. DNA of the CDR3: TGTGCCAGCAGCCCGGGACAGGGGGCATCCGGGGAGCTGTTTTTT.

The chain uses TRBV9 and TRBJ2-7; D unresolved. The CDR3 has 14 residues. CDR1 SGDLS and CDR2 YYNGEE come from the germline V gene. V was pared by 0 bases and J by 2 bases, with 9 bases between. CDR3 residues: CASSVEARTYEQYF. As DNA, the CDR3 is TGTGCCAGCAGCGTAGAGGCCAGGACCTACGAGCAGTACTTC.

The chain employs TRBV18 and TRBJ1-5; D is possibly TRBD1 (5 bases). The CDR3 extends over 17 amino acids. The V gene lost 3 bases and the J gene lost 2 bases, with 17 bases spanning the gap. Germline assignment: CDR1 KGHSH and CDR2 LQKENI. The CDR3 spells CASSPGFRADGNQPQHF. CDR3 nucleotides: TGTGCCAGCTCACCCGGCTTCAGGGCCGATGGCAATCAGCCCCAGCATTTT. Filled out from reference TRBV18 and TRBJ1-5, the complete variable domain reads NAGVMQNPRHLVRRRGQEARLRCSPMKGHSHVYWYRQLPEEGLKFMVYLQKENIIDESGMPKERFSAEFPKEGPSILRIQQVVRGDSAAYFCASSPGFRADGNQPQHFGDGTRLSIL.

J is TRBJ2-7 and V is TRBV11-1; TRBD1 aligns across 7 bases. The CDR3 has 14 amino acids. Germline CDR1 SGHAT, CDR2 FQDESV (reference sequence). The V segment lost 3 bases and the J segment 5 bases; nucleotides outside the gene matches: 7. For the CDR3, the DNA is TGTGCCAGCAGCTTGGCCCACAGGGGCGACGAGCAGTACTTC. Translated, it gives CASSLAHRGDEQYF.

The CDR3 sequence: CASSQGRGRREGNTEAFF. Here the CDR3 DNA reads TGCGCCAGCAGCCAAGGTAGGGGGCGCAGAGAGGGGAACACTGAAGCTTTCTTT. This chain connects TRBV4-1 to TRBJ1-1, with 7 bases fitting TRBD1. Germline CDR1 reads MGHRA; CDR2 reads YSYEKL. J gave up 1 base and V 1 base, and 12 bases lay outside the gene matches. The CDR3 has 18 residues.

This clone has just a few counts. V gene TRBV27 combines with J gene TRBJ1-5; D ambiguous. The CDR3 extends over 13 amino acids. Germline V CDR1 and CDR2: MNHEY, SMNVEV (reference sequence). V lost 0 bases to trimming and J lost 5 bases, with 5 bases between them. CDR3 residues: CASSLSHYQPQHF. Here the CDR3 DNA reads TGTGCCAGCAGTTTATCGCACTATCAGCCCCAGCATTTT.

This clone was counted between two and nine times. The CDR3 protein is CAWTQGGSGNSPLHF. In DNA form, the CDR3 reads TGTGCCTGGACCCAGGGGGGATCGGGAAATTCACCCCTCCACTTT. The V gene is TRBV30, the J gene TRBJ1-6, with TRBD1 matching over 7 bases. Germline-derived CDR1 and CDR2 are GTSNPN and SVGIG (reference sequence). The CDR3 consists of 15 residues. V lost 4 bases and J lost 7; bases outside the gene matches: 10.

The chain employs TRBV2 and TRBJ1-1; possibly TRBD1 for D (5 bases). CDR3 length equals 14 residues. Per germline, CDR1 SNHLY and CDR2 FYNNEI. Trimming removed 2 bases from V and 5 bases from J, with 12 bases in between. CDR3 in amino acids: CASSERQGGTEAFF. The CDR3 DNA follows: TGTGCCAGCAGTGAACGGCAGGGAGGAACTGAAGCTTTCTTT.

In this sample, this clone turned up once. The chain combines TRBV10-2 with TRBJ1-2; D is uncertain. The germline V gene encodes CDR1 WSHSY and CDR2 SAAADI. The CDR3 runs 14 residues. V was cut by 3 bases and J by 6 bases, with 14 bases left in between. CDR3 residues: CASSDPGGYNGYTF. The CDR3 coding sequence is TGCGCCAGCAGTGATCCAGGAGGGTACAATGGCTACACCTTC.

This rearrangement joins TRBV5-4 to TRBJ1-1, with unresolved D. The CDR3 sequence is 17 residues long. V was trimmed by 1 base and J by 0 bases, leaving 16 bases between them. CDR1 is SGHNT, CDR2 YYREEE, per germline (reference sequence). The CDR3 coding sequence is TGTGCCAGCAGCTTGATCCAGAAAACTAATATGAACACTGAAGCTTTCTTT. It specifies CASSLIQKTNMNTEAFF.

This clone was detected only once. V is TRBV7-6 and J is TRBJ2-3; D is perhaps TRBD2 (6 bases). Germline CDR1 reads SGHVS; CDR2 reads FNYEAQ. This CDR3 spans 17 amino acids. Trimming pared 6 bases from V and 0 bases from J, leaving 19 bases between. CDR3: CASSSTGTLSSTDTQYF. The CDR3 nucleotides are TGTGCCAGCAGTTCTACCGGGACTCTGAGTAGCACAGATACGCAGTATTTT.